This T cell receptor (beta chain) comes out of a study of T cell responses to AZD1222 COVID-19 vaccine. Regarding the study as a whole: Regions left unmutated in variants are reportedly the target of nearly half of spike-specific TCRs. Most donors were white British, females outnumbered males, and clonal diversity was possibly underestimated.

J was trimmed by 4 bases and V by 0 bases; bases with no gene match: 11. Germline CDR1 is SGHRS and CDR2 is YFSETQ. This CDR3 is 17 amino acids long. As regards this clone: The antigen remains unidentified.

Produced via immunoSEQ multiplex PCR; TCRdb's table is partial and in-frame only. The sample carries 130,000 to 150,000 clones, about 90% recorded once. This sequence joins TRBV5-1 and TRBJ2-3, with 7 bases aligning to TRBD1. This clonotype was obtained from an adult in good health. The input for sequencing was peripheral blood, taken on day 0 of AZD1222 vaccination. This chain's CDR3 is CASSLGPRGPGADTQYF. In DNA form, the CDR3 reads TGCGCCAGCAGCTTGGGGCCGAGGGGGCCTGGGGCAGATACGCAGTATTTT.